This T cell receptor (beta chain) was recorded in a study of Graves' ophthalmopathy and Graves' hyperthyroidism. Study findings and constraints: Blood contained most expanded thyroid clonotypes exceeding 0.001 frequency.

The study amplified TCR beta CDR3 regions using RNA transcripts. After a first-round RT-PCR with HTBI primers, a second-round multiplex PCR was run. Each CDR3 protein gets one entry after TCRdb re-called the multiplex PCR reads with MiXCR. The repertoire consists of approximately 1.2 million distinct CDR3 sequences, with approximately 35% occurring once and the leading ten covering roughly 11%. Aged 18 to 65, hyperthyroidism patients had new diagnoses of under 2 months' duration. V shed 7 bases and J 2 bases; nucleotides not matched to a gene: 1. This CDR3 has 13 amino acids. From germline, CDR1 is LNHNV and CDR2 YYDKDF (reference sequence). To note about this clonotype: Its antigen remains unknown.

This TCR was recovered from an adult man with Graves' hyperthyroidism. The chain is built from TRBV15 and TRBJ1-5; 8 nucleotides line up with TRBD1. The specimen sequenced was peripheral blood or thyroid tissue (not recorded which). CDR3 DNA: TGTGCCACCATGGACAGGGGCAATCAGCCCCAGCATTTT. Its protein is CATMDRGNQPQHF.